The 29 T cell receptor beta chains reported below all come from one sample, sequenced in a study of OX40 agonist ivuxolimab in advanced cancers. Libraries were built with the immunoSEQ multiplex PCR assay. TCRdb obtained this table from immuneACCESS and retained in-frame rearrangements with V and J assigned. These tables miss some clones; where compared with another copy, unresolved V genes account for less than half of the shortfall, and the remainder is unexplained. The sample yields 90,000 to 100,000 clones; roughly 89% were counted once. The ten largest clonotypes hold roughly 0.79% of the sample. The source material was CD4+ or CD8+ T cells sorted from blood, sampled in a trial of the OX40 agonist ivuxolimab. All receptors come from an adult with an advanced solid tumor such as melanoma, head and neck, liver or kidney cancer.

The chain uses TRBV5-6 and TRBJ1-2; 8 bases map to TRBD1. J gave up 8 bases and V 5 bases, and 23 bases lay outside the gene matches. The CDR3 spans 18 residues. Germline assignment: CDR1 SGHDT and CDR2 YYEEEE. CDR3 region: CASRFFGATITRGPGYTF. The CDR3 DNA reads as TGTGCCAGCAGATTCTTTGGGGCCACCATTACCAGGGGGCCCGGCTACACCTTC.

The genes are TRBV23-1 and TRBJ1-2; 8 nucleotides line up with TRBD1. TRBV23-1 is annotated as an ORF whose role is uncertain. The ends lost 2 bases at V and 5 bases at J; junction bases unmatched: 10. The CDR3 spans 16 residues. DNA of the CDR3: TGCGCCAGCAGTCAAATATCCGGGACAGGACTATATGGCTACACCTTC. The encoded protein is CASSQISGTGLYGYTF.

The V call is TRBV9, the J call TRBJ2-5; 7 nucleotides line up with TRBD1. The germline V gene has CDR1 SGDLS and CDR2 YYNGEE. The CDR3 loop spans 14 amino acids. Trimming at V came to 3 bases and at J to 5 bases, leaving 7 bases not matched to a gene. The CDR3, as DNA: TGTGCCAGCAGCGCGGGACAGCCAGGGGAGACCCAGTACTTC. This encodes CASSAGQPGETQYF.

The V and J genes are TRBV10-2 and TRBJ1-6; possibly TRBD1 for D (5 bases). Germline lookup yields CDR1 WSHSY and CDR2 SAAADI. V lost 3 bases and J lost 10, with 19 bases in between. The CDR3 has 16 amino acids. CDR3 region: CASSDQGSRGRSPLHF. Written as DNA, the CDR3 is TGCGCCAGCAGTGACCAGGGTTCCCGGGGCCGATCACCCCTCCACTTT.

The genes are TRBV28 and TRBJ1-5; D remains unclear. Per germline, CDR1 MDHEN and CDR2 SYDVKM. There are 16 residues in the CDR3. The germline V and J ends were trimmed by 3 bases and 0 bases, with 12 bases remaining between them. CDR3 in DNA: TGTGCCAGCAGTTTCATAGTGGTCGATAGCAATCAGCCCCAGCATTTT. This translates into CASSFIVVDSNQPQHF.

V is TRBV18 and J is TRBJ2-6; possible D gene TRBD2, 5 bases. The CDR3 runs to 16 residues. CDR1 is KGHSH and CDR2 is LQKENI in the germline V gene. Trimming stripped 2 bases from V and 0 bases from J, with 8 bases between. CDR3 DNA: TGTGCCAGCTCACCAGGACGGGGCTCTGGGGCCAACGTCCTGACTTTC. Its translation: CASSPGRGSGANVLTF.

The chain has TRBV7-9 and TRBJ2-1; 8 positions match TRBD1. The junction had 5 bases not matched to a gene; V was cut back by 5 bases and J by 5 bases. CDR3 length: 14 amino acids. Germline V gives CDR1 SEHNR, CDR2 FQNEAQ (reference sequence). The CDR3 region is CASSIGTGNNEQFF. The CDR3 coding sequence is TGTGCCAGCAGCATCGGGACAGGAAACAATGAGCAGTTCTTC.

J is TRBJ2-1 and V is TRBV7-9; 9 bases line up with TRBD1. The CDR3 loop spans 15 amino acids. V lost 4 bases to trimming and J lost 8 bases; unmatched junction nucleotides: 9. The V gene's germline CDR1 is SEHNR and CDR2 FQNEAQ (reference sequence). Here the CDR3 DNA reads TGTGCCAGCAGCTCTAGGGTGACAGGGGGTCATGAGCAGTTCTTC. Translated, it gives CASSSRVTGGHEQFF.

The CDR3 here is CAISPPKGEQYF. The CDR3 coding sequence is TGTGCCATCTCACCCCCAAAGGGGGAGCAGTACTTC. V gene TRBV10-3 combines with J gene TRBJ2-7, with D perhaps TRBD1 (5 bases). Between the trimmed V and J ends, which lost 8 bases and 7 bases, there was a span of 15 bases. This CDR3 comprises 12 residues. CDR1 and CDR2 (germline): ENHRY, SYGVKD.

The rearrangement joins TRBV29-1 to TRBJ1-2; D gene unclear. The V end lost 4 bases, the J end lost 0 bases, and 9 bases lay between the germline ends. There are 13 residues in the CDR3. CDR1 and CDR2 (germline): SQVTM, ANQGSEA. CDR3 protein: CSVATPPNYGYTF. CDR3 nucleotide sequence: TGCAGCGTTGCGACACCCCCTAACTATGGCTACACCTTC.

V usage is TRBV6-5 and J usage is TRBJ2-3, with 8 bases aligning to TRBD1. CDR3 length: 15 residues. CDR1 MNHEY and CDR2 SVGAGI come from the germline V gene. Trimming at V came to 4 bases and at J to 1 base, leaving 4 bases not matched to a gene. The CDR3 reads CASSSYRGGTDTQYF. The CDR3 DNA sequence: TGTGCCAGCAGTTCGTACAGGGGGGGCACAGATACGCAGTATTTT.

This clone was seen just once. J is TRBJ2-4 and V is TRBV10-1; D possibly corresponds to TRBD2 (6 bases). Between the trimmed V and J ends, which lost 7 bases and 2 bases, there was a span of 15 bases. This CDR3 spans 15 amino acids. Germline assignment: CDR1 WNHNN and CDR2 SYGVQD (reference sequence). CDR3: CASIPLGGPKNIQYF. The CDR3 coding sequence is TGCGCCAGCATCCCCCTCGGGGGTCCCAAAAACATTCAGTACTTC.

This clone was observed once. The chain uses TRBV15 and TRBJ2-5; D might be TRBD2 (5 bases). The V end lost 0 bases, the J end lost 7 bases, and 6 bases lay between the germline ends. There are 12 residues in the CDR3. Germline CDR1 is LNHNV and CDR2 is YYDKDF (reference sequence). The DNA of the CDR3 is TGTGCCACCAGCAGAGATGCGGGGACCCAGTACTTC. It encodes CATSRDAGTQYF.

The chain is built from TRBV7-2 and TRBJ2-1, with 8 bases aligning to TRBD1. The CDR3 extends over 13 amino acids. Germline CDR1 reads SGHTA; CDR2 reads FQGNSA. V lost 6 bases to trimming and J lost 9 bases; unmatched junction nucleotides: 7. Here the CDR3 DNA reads TGTGCCAGCAGTGCAGACAGGGGCTTTGAGCAGTTCTTC. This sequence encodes CASSADRGFEQFF.

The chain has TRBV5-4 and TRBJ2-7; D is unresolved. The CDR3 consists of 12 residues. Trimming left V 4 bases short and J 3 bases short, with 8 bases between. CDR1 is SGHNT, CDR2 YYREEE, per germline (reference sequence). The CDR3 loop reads CASSTDFYEQYF. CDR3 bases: TGTGCCAGCAGCACCGACTTCTACGAGCAGTACTTC.

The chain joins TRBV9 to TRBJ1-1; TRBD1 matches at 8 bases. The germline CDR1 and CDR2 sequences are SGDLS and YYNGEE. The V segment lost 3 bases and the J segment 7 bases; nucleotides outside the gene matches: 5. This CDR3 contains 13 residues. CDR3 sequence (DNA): TGTGCCAGCAGCGGACAGGGGAGCCTTGAAGCTTTCTTT. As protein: CASSGQGSLEAFF. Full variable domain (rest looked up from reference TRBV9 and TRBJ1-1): DSGVTQTPKHLITATGQRVTLRCSPRSGDLSVYWYQQSLDQGLQFLIQYYNGEERAKGNILERFSAQQFPDLHSELNLSSLELGDSALYFCASSGQGSLEAFFGQGTRLTVV.

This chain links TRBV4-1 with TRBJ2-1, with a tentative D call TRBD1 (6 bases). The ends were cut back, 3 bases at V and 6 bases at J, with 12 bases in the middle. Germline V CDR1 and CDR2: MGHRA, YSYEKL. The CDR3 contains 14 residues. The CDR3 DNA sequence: TGCGCCAGCAGCCAGGGGGCTTTCCTCAATGAGCAGTTCTTC. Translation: CASSQGAFLNEQFF.

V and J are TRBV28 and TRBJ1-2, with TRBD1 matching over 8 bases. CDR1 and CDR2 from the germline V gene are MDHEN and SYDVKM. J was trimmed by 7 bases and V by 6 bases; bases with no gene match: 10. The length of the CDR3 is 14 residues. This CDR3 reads CASRVGQGTAGYTF. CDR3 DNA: TGTGCCAGCAGGGTCGGACAGGGTACGGCTGGCTACACCTTC.

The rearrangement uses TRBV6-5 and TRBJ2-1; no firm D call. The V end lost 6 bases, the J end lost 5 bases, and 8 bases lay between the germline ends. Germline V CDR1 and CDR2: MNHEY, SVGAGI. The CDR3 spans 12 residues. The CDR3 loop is CASRLRNNEQFF. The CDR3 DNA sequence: TGTGCCAGCAGGTTGCGGAACAATGAGCAGTTCTTC.

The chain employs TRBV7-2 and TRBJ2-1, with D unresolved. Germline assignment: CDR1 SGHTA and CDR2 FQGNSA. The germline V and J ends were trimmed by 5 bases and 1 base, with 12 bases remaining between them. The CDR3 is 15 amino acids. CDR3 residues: CASSPQSGSYNEQFF. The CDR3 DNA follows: TGTGCCAGCAGCCCTCAATCGGGTTCCTACAATGAGCAGTTCTTC.

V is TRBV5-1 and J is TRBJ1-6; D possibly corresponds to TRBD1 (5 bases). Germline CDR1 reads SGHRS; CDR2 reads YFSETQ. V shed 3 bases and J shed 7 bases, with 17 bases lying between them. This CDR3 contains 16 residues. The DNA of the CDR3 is TGCGCCAGCAGCTCAATGGGGGAGGGTGGCAATTCACCCCTCCACTTT. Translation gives CASSSMGEGGNSPLHF.

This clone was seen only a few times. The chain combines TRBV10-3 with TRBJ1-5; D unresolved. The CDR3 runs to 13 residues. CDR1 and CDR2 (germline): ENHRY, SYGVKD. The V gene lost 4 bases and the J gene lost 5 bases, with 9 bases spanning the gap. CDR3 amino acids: CAISGVMDQPQHF. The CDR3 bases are TGTGCCATCAGTGGTGTGATGGATCAGCCCCAGCATTTT.

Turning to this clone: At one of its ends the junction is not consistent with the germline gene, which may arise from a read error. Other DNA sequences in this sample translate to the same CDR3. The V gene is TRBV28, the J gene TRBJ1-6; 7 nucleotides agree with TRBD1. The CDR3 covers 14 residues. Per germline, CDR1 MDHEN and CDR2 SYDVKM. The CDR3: CASSVRQGHSPLHF. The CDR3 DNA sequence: TGTGCCAGCAGCGTCCGACAGGGACATTCACCCCTCCACTTC.

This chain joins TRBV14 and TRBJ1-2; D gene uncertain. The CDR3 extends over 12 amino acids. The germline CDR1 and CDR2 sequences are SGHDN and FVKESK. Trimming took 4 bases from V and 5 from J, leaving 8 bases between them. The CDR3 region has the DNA TGTGCCAGCAGCCCCTTAGGATATGGCTACACCTTC. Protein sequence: CASSPLGYGYTF.

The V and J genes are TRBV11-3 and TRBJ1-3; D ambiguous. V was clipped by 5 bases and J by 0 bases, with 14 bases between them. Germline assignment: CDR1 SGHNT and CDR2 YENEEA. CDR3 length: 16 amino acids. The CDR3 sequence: CASSLEAVDSGNTIYF. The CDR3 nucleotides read TGTGCCAGCAGCCTCGAGGCCGTTGACTCTGGAAACACCATATATTTT.

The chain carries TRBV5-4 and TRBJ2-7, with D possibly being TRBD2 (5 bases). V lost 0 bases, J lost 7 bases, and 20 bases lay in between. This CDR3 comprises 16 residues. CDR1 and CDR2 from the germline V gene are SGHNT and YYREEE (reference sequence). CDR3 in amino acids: CASSLGVARDTREQYF. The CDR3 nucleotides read TGTGCCAGCAGCTTGGGAGTGGCCCGAGACACTAGGGAGCAGTACTTC.

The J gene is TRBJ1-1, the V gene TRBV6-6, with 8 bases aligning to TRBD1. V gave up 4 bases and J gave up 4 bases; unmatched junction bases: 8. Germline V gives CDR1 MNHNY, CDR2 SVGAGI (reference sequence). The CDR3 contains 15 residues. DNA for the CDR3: TGTGCCAGCAGTTTTACGGGTGGACAGGGCACTGAAGCTTTCTTT. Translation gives CASSFTGGQGTEAFF.

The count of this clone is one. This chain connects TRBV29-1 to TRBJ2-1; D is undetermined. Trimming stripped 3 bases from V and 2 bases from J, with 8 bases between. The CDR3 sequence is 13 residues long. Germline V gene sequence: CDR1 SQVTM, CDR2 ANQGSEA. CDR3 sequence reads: CSVEGQTYNEQFF. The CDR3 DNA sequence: TGCAGCGTTGAGGGTCAGACCTACAATGAGCAGTTCTTC.

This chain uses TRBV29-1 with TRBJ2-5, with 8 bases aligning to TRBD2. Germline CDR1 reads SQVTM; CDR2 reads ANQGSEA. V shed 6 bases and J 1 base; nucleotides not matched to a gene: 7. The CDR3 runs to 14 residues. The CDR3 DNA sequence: TGCAGCGTCCCCGGGGGGGCCTTCCAAGAGACCCAGTACTTC. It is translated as CSVPGGAFQETQYF.